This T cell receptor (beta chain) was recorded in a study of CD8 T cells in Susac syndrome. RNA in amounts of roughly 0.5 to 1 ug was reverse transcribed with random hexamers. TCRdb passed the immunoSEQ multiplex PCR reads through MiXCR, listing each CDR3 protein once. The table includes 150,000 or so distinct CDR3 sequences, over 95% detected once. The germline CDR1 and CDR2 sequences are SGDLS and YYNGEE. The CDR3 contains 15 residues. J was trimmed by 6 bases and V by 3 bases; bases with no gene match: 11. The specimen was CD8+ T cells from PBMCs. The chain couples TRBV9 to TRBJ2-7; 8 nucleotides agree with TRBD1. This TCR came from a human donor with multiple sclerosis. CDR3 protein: CASSAGETGDGEQYV. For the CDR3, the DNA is TGTGCCAGCAGCGCAGGGGAGACAGGGGACGGCGAGCAGTACGTC.